This TCR beta chain was sequenced for a study of T cells in Graves' hyperthyroidism and ophthalmopathy. Germline assignment: CDR1 ENHRY and CDR2 SYGVKD. The CDR3 has 15 residues. V lost 7 bases and J lost 2, with 18 bases in between. This clonotype turned up a few times. The antigen remains unidentified. Overall study results and limits: Before onset, by a median of around six months, the model predicted ophthalmopathy.

TCR beta CDR3 regions were amplified from RNA. Researchers ran a first-round RT-PCR on the TCR CDR3 using the HTBI primer set. TCRdb re-derived calls from the multiplex PCR reads in MiXCR, one entry per CDR3 protein. The table includes approximately 600,000 distinct CDR3 sequences, approximately 15% detected once. The sample taken for sequencing was blood. This sequence was found in a middle-aged woman with Graves' ophthalmopathy. The chain employs TRBV10-3 and TRBJ2-7; TRBD1 might be the D (6 bases). CDR3 sequence: CAIIERGTETYEQYF. CDR3 coding DNA: TGTGCCATCATAGAAAGGGGGACGGAGACCTACGAGCAGTACTTC.